What follows describes a single T cell receptor beta chain. What it recognizes is unknown. V shed 5 bases and J 7 bases; nucleotides not matched to a gene: 3. Germline CDR1 reads MNHEY; CDR2 reads SMNVEV (reference sequence). The CDR3 is made up of 14 amino acids. 60 Vbeta and 13 Jbeta primers were used in PCR. TCRdb's table, derived via immunoSEQ multiplex PCR, lists solely in-frame clones and lacks some. The sample consists of some 160,000 clones, approximately 70% of them appearing once. This sample was included in a study of cytomegalovirus exposure and HLA in healthy donors. Broader study findings: In a later analysis, across HLA loci, associated TCR counts were highest for DRB1, lowest for HLA-C.

The specimen was PBMCs. The genes are TRBV27 and TRBJ1-6; 9 nucleotides agree with TRBD1. The sequence derives from a woman between 18 and 29 years old in good health and CMV-seropositive. In DNA, the CDR3 is TGTGCCAGCAGTATCGACAGGGGGAATTCACCCCTCCACTTT. It is translated as CASSIDRGNSPLHF.